A selection of T cell receptor beta chains follows, all from one sample in a study of T cell repertoires in cytomegalovirus infection. MiXCR was run by TCRdb on the reads, yielding one entry per CDR3 protein. Among 150,000 or so distinct CDR3 sequences, roughly a quarter were seen once, and the ten largest hold around 9.9%. Sequencing was done on a sample of PBMCs. All receptors derive from a human donor in good health (CMV status not recorded). Some clones in this sample may be carry-over from other donors' samples. The CDR3 runs from the conserved cysteine through the conserved F or W. Fields, in order: D gene, V gene, J gene, clone size, CDR3 protein, CDR3 DNA. The D gene is left open where the match is weak. Expanded clones are given a class, and other clones once, few, many or no size at all.

d_call: TRBD1; v_call: TRBV4-1; j_call: TRBJ1-2; clone_size: .; cdr3_aa: CASSLRDRGYGYTF; cdr3_nt: TGCGCCAGCAGCCTCCGGGACAGGGGCTATGGCTACACCTTC
d_call: .; v_call: TRBV5-4; j_call: TRBJ2-1; clone_size: many; cdr3_aa: CASSLPLNDEQFF; cdr3_nt: TGTGCCAGCAGCCTCCCCCTGAACGATGAGCAGTTCTTC
d_call: TRBD1; v_call: TRBV23-1; j_call: TRBJ1-1; clone_size: few; cdr3_aa: CASTQRGTGEAFF; cdr3_nt: TGCGCCAGCACCCAACGCGGGACAGGGGAAGCTTTCTTT
d_call: TRBD1; v_call: TRBV7-2; j_call: TRBJ1-6; clone_size: many; cdr3_aa: CASSLTGDRGSPLHF; cdr3_nt: TGTGCCAGCAGCTTAACTGGGGACAGGGGGTCACCCCTCCACTTT
d_call: .; v_call: TRBV5-1; j_call: TRBJ1-1; clone_size: .; cdr3_aa: CASSLGQRLNTEAFF; cdr3_nt: TGCGCCAGCAGCTTGGGACAACGGCTTAACACTGAAGCTTTCTTT
d_call: .; v_call: TRBV7-2; j_call: TRBJ2-7; clone_size: medium-sized; cdr3_aa: CASSSGLYYEQYF; cdr3_nt: TGTGCCAGCAGCTCGGGCCTATATTACGAGCAGTACTTC
d_call: TRBD1; v_call: TRBV12-3/TRBV12-4; j_call: TRBJ2-7; clone_size: few; cdr3_aa: CASSLDRVGNEQYF; cdr3_nt: TGTGCCAGCAGTCTAGACAGGGTGGGAAACGAGCAGTACTTC
d_call: .; v_call: TRBV6-1; j_call: TRBJ1-2; clone_size: few; cdr3_aa: CASRGGDKDGYTF; cdr3_nt: TGTGCCAGCAGGGGGGGGGACAAGGATGGCTACACCTTC
d_call: .; v_call: TRBV2; j_call: TRBJ1-1; clone_size: .; cdr3_aa: CASSASLRGTEAFF; cdr3_nt: TGTGCCAGCAGTGCGTCCCTTCGAGGGACTGAAGCTTTCTTT
d_call: .; v_call: TRBV15; j_call: TRBJ2-3; clone_size: .; cdr3_aa: CATSRGVAASTDTQYF; cdr3_nt: TGTGCCACCAGCAGAGGGGTGGCGGCTAGCACAGATACGCAGTATTTT
d_call: TRBD1; v_call: TRBV7-2; j_call: TRBJ1-1; clone_size: many; cdr3_aa: CASRDRVSFTEAFF; cdr3_nt: TGTGCCAGCAGAGACAGGGTGAGTTTCACTGAAGCTTTCTTT
d_call: .; v_call: TRBV7-2; j_call: TRBJ1-1; clone_size: many; cdr3_aa: CASSSGRVAFF; cdr3_nt: TGTGCCAGCAGCTCCGGCAGGGTGGCTTTCTTT
d_call: TRBD2; v_call: TRBV7-3; j_call: TRBJ2-1; clone_size: .; cdr3_aa: CASSLTGTSSYNEQFF; cdr3_nt: TGTGCCAGCAGCTTAACGGGGACTAGCTCCTACAATGAGCAGTTCTTC
d_call: .; v_call: TRBV4-3; j_call: TRBJ1-5; clone_size: .; cdr3_aa: CASSQERARNQPQHF; cdr3_nt: TGCGCCAGCAGCCAAGAAAGGGCGCGCAATCAGCCCCAGCATTTT
d_call: .; v_call: TRBV14; j_call: TRBJ2-7; clone_size: many; cdr3_aa: CASSPFQGQGQYF; cdr3_nt: TGTGCCAGCAGCCCATTTCAGGGGCAGGGACAGTACTTC
d_call: .; v_call: TRBV27; j_call: TRBJ2-7; clone_size: .; cdr3_aa: CASSLVQGSYEQYF; cdr3_nt: TGTGCCAGCAGTTTAGTGCAGGGAAGCTACGAGCAGTACTTC
d_call: .; v_call: TRBV29-1; j_call: TRBJ2-2; clone_size: many; cdr3_aa: CSVDLGYTGELFF; cdr3_nt: TGCAGCGTTGATCTCGGATACACCGGGGAGCTGTTTTTT
d_call: TRBD2; v_call: TRBV6-1; j_call: TRBJ2-2; clone_size: once; cdr3_aa: CASRRLGGRNGELFF; cdr3_nt: TGTGCCAGCAGGCGGCTGGGCGGGAGAAACGGGGAGCTGTTTTTT
d_call: .; v_call: TRBV6-1; j_call: TRBJ2-7; clone_size: .; cdr3_aa: CASSGITYEQYF; cdr3_nt: TGTGCCAGCAGTGGGATAACCTACGAGCAGTACTTC
d_call: .; v_call: TRBV7-2; j_call: TRBJ2-5; clone_size: many; cdr3_aa: CASSLDRGHETQYF; cdr3_nt: TGTGCCAGCAGCTTAGATCGGGGGCACGAGACCCAGTACTTC
d_call: .; v_call: TRBV28; j_call: TRBJ1-3; clone_size: many; cdr3_aa: CASRTPTAGSSGNTIYF; cdr3_nt: TGTGCCAGCAGGACTCCCACAGCAGGAAGCTCTGGAAACACCATATATTTT
d_call: .; v_call: TRBV11-2; j_call: TRBJ2-2; clone_size: .; cdr3_aa: CASSLVSGSNGELFF; cdr3_nt: TGTGCCAGCAGCTTAGTATCAGGGTCAAACGGGGAGCTGTTTTTT
d_call: .; v_call: TRBV5-1; j_call: TRBJ1-4; clone_size: .; cdr3_aa: CASSDQGEKLFF; cdr3_nt: TGCGCCAGCAGCGATCAGGGGGAAAAACTGTTTTTT
d_call: TRBD1; v_call: TRBV6-2/TRBV6-3; j_call: TRBJ1-6; clone_size: .; cdr3_aa: CASSSPGTADSPLHF; cdr3_nt: TGTGCCAGCAGTTCCCCCGGGACAGCAGATTCACCCCTCCACTTT
d_call: .; v_call: TRBV6-8; j_call: TRBJ1-3; clone_size: .; cdr3_aa: CASSSTELRNTIYF; cdr3_nt: TGTGCCAGCAGTTCGACGGAGCTTAGAAACACCATATATTTT
d_call: TRBD2; v_call: TRBV3-1; j_call: TRBJ2-2; clone_size: few; cdr3_aa: CASSQDGTSDSGELFF; cdr3_nt: TGTGCCAGCAGCCAAGACGGGACTAGCGACTCCGGGGAGCTGTTTTTT
d_call: TRBD1; v_call: TRBV20-1; j_call: TRBJ2-1; clone_size: .; cdr3_aa: CSAPDPLQGASSYNEQFF; cdr3_nt: TGCAGTGCTCCCGACCCCTTACAGGGGGCCAGCTCCTACAATGAGCAGTTCTTC
d_call: .; v_call: TRBV6-1; j_call: TRBJ2-7; clone_size: few; cdr3_aa: CASARLAKGQSYEQYF; cdr3_nt: TGTGCCAGTGCACGCCTAGCAAAAGGACAGTCCTACGAGCAGTACTTC
d_call: TRBD2; v_call: TRBV3-1; j_call: TRBJ2-7; clone_size: few; cdr3_aa: CASSRAGVEEQYF; cdr3_nt: TGTGCCAGTTCCCGAGCGGGAGTGGAAGAGCAGTACTTC
d_call: .; v_call: TRBV4-2; j_call: TRBJ1-4; clone_size: .; cdr3_aa: CASSHVTTGSLRQNEKLFF; cdr3_nt: TGTGCCAGCAGCCATGTTACAACAGGTTCTCTCCGGCAGAATGAAAAACTGTTTTTT
d_call: .; v_call: TRBV4-1; j_call: TRBJ1-6; clone_size: .; cdr3_aa: CASSQGANNSPLHF; cdr3_nt: TGCGCCAGCAGCCAGGGGGCCAATAATTCACCCCTCCACTTT
d_call: .; v_call: TRBV20-1; j_call: TRBJ1-2; clone_size: .; cdr3_aa: CSAPEGQPLNYGYTF; cdr3_nt: TGCAGTGCTCCTGAGGGACAACCCCTTAACTATGGCTACACCTTC
d_call: .; v_call: TRBV20-1; j_call: TRBJ2-5; clone_size: once; cdr3_aa: CSARADRGGLGTQYF; cdr3_nt: TGCAGTGCTAGAGCCGACAGGGGAGGGCTAGGGACCCAGTACTTC
d_call: TRBD2; v_call: TRBV7-9; j_call: TRBJ2-3; clone_size: many; cdr3_aa: CASSLTSGGSTDTQYF; cdr3_nt: TGTGCCAGCAGCTTAACTAGCGGGGGGTCGACAGATACGCAGTATTTT
d_call: TRBD1; v_call: TRBV4-1; j_call: TRBJ1-6; clone_size: .; cdr3_aa: CASSQARPDRASPLHF; cdr3_nt: TGCGCCAGCAGCCAAGCCCGACCGGACAGGGCTTCACCCCTCCACTTT
d_call: .; v_call: TRBV7-8; j_call: TRBJ2-2; clone_size: many; cdr3_aa: CASSLVGSLTGANTGELFF; cdr3_nt: TGTGCCAGCAGCTTAGTAGGTTCCCTGACAGGAGCGAACACCGGGGAGCTGTTTTTT